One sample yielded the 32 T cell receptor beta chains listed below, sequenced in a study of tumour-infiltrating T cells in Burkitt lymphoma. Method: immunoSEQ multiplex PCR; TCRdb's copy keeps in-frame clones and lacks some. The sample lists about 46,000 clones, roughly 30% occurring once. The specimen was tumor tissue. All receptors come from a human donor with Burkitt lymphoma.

CDR3 sequence (DNA): TGTGCCAGTAGTGTTGACAGGGCCTTCACCGGGGAGCTGTTTTTT. As protein: CASSVDRAFTGELFF. V is TRBV19 and J is TRBJ2-2, with 7 bases matching TRBD1. Germline V gene lookup returns CDR1 LNHDA and CDR2 SQIVND (reference sequence). This CDR3 region has 15 residues. V lost 5 bases and J lost 4; bases outside the gene matches: 7.

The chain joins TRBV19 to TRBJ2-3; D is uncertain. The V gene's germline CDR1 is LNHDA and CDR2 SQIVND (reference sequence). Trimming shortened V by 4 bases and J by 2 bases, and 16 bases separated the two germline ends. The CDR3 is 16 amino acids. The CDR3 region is CASSKRSADPTDTQYF. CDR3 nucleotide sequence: TGTGCCAGTAGTAAAAGGTCCGCGGACCCCACAGATACGCAGTATTTT.

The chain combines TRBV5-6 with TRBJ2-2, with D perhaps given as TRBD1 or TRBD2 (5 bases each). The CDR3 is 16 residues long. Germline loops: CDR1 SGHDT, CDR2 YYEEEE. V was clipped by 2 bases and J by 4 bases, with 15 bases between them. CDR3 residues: CASSFNLGEPTGELFF. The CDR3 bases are TGTGCCAGCAGCTTTAATCTGGGGGAACCCACCGGGGAGCTGTTTTTT.

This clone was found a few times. In DNA, the CDR3 is TGCGCCAGCAGCCAAGATGGGGGGGCAGGGCTCCACGAGCAGTACTTC. Its translation: CASSQDGGAGLHEQYF. The V and J genes are TRBV4-3 and TRBJ2-7; maybe TRBD2 (7 bases). The CDR3 loop spans 16 amino acids. Germline V gives CDR1 LGHNA, CDR2 YSLEER. V dropped 0 bases and J dropped 5 bases, with 17 bases sitting between them.

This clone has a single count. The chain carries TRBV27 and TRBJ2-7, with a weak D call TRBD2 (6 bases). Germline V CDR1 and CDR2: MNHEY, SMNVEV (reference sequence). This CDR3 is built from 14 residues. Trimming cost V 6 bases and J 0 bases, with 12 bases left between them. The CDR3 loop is CASRRGLSSYEQYF. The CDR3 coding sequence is TGTGCCAGCAGACGGGGGTTGAGCTCCTACGAGCAGTACTTC.

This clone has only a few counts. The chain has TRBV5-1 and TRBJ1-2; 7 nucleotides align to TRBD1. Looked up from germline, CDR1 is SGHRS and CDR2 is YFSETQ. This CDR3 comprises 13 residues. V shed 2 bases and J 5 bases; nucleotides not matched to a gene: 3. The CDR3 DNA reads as TGCGCCAGCAGCTTAACAGGGGAGTATGGCTACACCTTC. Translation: CASSLTGEYGYTF.

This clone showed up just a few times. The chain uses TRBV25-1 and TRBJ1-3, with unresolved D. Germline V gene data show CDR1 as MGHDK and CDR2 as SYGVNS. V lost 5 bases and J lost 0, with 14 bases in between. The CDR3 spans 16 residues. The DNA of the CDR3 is TGTGCCAGCAGTCCCCGGGTGGGGTCCTCTGGAAACACCATATATTTT. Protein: CASSPRVGSSGNTIYF.

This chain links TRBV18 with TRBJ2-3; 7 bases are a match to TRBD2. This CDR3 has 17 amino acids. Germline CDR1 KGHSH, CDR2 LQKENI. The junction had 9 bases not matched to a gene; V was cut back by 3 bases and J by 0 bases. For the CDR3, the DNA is TGTGCCAGCTCACCTTTCCTAGCGGAAACTAGCACAGATACGCAGTATTTT. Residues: CASSPFLAETSTDTQYF.

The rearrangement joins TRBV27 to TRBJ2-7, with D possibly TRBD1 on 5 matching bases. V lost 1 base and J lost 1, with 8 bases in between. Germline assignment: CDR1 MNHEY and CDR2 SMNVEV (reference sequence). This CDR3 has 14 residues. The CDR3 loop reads CASSLFRGSYEQYF. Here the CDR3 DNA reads TGTGCCAGCAGTTTATTTAGGGGATCCTACGAGCAGTACTTC.

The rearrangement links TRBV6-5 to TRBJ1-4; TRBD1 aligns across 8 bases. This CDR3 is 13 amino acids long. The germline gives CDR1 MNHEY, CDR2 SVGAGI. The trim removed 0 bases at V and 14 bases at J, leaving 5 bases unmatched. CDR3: CASSYSRTGPLFF. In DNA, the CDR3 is TGTGCCAGCAGTTACTCGAGGACAGGGCCGCTGTTTTTT.

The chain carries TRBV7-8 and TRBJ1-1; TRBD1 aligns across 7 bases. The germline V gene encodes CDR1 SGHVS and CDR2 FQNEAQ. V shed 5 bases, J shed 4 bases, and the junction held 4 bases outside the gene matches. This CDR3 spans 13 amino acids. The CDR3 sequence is CASSPPGGTEAFF. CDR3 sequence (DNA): TGTGCCAGCAGCCCCCCAGGGGGCACTGAAGCTTTCTTT. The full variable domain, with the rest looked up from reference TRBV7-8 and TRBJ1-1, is GAGVSQSPRYKVAKRGQDVALRCDPISGHVSLFWYQQALGQGPEFLTYFQNEAQLDKSGLPSDRFFAERPEGSVSTLKIQRTQQEDSAVYLCASSPPGGTEAFFGQGTRLTVV.

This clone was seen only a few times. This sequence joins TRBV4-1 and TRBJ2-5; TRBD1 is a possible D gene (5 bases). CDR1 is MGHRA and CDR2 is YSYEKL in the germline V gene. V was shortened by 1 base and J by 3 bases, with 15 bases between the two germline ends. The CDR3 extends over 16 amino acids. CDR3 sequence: CASSQVNARREETQYF. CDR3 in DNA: TGCGCCAGCAGCCAAGTAAATGCCCGCAGGGAAGAGACCCAGTACTTC.

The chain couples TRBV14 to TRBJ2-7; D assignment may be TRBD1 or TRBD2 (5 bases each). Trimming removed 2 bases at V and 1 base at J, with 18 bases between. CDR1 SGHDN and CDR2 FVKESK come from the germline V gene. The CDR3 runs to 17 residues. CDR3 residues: CASSQLYRGGLSYEQYF. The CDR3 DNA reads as TGTGCCAGCAGCCAACTATACCGGGGCGGATTATCCTACGAGCAGTACTTC.

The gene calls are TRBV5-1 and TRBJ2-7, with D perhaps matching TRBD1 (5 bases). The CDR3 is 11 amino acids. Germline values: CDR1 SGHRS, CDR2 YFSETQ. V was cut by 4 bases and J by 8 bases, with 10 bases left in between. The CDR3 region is CASSSDRQQYF. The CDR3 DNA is TGCGCCAGCAGCAGTGACAGACAGCAGTACTTC.

The CDR3: CASSLVGGAEAFF. In DNA, the CDR3 is TGTGCCAGCAGCTTAGTAGGGGGAGCTGAAGCTTTCTTT. The chain employs TRBV7-2 and TRBJ1-1; tentatively, D is TRBD1 (6 bases). Per germline, CDR1 SGHTA and CDR2 FQGNSA. This CDR3 has 13 amino acids. Trimming removed 1 base from V and 6 bases from J, with 9 bases in between.

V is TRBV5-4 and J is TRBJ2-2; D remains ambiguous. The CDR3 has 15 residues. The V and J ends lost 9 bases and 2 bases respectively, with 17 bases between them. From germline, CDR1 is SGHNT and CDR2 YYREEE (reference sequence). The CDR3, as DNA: TGTGCCACCCTACCTTCGGGCCACAACACCGGGGAGCTGTTTTTT. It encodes CATLPSGHNTGELFF.

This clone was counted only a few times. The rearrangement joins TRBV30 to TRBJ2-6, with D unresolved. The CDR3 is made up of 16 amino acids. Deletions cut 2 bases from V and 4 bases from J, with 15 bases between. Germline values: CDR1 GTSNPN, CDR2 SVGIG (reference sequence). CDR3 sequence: CAWSPLGHLGANVLTF. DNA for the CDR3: TGTGCCTGGAGTCCACTTGGGCACCTCGGGGCCAACGTCCTGACTTTC.

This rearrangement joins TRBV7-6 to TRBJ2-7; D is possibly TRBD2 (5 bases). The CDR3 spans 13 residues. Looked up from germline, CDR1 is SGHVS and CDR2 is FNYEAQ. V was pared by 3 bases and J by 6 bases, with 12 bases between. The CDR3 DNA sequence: TGTGCCAGCAGCTTGATGACCCGGGGCGAGCAGTACTTC. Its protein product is CASSLMTRGEQYF.

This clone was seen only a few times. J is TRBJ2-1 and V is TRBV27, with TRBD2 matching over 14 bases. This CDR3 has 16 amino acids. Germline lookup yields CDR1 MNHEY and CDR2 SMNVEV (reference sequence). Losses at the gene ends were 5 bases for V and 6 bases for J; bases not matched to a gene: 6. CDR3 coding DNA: TGTGCCAGCAGTCACCGACTAGCGGGGGGGGCCAATGAGCAGTTCTTC. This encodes CASSHRLAGGANEQFF.

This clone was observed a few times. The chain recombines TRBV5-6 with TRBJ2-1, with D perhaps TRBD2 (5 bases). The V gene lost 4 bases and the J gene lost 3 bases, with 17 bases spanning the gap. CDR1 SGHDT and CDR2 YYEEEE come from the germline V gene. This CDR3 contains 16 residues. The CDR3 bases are TGTGCCAGCAGCCTAAAAACTAGTAGTCTCTACAATGAGCAGTTCTTC. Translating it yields CASSLKTSSLYNEQFF.

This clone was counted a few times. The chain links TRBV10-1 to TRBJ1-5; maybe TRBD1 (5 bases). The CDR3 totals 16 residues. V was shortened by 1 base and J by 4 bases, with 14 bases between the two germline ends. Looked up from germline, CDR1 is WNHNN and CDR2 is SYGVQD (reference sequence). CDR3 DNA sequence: TGCGCCAGCAGTGAGTGGGGCCCAAAGACAAATCAGCCCCAGCATTTT. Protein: CASSEWGPKTNQPQHF.

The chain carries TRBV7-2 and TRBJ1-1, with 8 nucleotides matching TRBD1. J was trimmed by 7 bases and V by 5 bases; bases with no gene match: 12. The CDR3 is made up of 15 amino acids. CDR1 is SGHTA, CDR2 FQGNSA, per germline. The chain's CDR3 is CASSPQGARGREAFF. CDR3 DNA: TGTGCCAGCAGCCCCCAGGGGGCGCGGGGTCGTGAAGCTTTCTTT. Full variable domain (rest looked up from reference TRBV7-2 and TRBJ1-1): GAGVSQSPSNKVTEKGKDVELRCDPISGHTALYWYRQSLGQGLEFLIYFQGNSAPDKSGLPSDRFSAERTGGSVSTLTIQRTQQEDSAVYLCASSPQGARGREAFFGQGTRLTVV.

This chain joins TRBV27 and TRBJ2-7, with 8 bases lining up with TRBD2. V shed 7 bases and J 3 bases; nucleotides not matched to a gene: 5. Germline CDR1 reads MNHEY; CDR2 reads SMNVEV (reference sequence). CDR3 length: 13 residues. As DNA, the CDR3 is TGTGCCAGCATGAGTAGCGGGAACTACGAGCAGTACTTC. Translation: CASMSSGNYEQYF.

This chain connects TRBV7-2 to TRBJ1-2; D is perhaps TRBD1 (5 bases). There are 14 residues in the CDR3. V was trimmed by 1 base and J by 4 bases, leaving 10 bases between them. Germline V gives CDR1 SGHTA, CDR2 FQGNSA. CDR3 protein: CASSLDVGPYGYTF. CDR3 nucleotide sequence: TGTGCCAGCAGCTTAGATGTGGGACCCTATGGCTACACCTTC.

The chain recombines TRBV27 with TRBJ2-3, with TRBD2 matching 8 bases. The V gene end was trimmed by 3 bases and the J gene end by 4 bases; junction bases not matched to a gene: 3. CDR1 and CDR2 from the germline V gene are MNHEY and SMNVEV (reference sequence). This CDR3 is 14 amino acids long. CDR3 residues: CASSFRLAPDTQYF. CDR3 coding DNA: TGTGCCAGCAGTTTCCGACTAGCGCCAGATACGCAGTATTTT.

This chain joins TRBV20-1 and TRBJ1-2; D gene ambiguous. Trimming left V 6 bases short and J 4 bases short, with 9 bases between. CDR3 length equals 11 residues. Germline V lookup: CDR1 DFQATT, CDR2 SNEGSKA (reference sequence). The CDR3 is CSAGPVYGYTF. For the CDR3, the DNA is TGCAGTGCCGGGCCTGTCTATGGCTACACCTTC.

DNA for the CDR3: TGTGCCAGCAGCAGGGGAGGGGGCAGACGGAACACTGAAGCTTTCTTT. It codes for CASSRGGGRRNTEAFF. The chain employs TRBV9 and TRBJ1-1; TRBD1 agrees at 7 bases. The V and J ends lost 4 bases and 1 base, in that order; junction bases with no gene match: 10. The CDR3 is 16 amino acids. Germline-derived CDR1 and CDR2 are SGDLS and YYNGEE.

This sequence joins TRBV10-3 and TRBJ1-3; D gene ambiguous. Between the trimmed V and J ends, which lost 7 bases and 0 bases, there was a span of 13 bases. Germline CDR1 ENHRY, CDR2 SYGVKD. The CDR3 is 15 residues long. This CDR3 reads CAIKWEGGSGNTIYF. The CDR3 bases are TGTGCCATCAAGTGGGAGGGAGGCTCTGGAAACACCATATATTTT.

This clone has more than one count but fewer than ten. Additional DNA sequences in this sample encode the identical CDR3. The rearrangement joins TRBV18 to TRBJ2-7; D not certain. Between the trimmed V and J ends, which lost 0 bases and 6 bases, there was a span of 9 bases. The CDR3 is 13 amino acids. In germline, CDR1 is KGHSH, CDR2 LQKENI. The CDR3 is CASSPPSSSEQYF. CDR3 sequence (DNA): TGTGCCAGCTCACCACCCTCCAGTAGCGAGCAGTACTTC.

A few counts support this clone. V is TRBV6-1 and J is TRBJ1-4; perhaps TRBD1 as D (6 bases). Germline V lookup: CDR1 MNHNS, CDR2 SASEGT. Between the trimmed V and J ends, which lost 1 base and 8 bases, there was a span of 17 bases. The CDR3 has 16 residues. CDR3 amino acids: CASSEGSSGHGEKLFF. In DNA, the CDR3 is TGTGCCAGCAGTGAAGGCTCCTCGGGACATGGCGAAAAACTGTTTTTT.

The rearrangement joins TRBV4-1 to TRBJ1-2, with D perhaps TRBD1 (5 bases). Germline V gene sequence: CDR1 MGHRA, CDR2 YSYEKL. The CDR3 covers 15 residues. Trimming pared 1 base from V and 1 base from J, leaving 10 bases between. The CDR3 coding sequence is TGCGCCAGCAGCCAAGTTGGAGGGGATAACTATGGCTACACCTTC. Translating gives CASSQVGGDNYGYTF.

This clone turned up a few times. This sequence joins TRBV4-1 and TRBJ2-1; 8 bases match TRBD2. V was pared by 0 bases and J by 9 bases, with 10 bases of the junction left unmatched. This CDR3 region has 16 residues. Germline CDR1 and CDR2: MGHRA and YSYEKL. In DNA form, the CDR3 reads TGCGCCAGCAGCCAAGACCCCGGGGGGGGCGGAGGTGAGCAGTTCTTC. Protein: CASSQDPGGGGGEQFF.